Below, 23 T cell receptor beta chains from the same sample are listed, as sequenced in a study of CD8 T cells in Susac syndrome. RNA in amounts of roughly 0.5 to 1 ug was reverse transcribed with random hexamers. Via MiXCR, TCRdb re-called the immunoSEQ multiplex PCR reads, giving one row per CDR3 protein. The sample includes about 82,000 distinct CDR3 sequences, approximately 96% seen only once; the top ten take approximately 0.57%. The specimen was CD8+ T cells from PBMCs. All receptors come from a human donor with Susac syndrome.

This clonotype was detected once. In DNA, the CDR3 is TGTGCCAGCAGCCGAGGACGGTTGAACACTGAAGCTTTCTTT. It is translated as CASSRGRLNTEAFF. V gene TRBV4-2 combines with J gene TRBJ1-1; D not resolved. The CDR3 runs to 14 residues. Looked up from germline, CDR1 is LGHNA and CDR2 is YNFKEQ. V was clipped by 4 bases and J by 0 bases, with 9 bases between them.

The V gene is TRBV7-8, the J gene TRBJ2-1; tentative D call: TRBD2 (6 bases). The CDR3 runs 15 residues. Germline V gene data show CDR1 as SGHVS and CDR2 as FQNEAQ. The germline V and J ends were trimmed by 2 bases and 5 bases, with 13 bases remaining between them. The CDR3 sequence: CASSLIVGGNNEQFF. The CDR3 DNA sequence: TGTGCCAGCAGCTTAATTGTGGGAGGCAACAATGAGCAGTTCTTC.

The rearrangement uses TRBV5-6 and TRBJ1-2; D gene uncertain. Per the germline V gene, CDR1 is SGHDT and CDR2 is YYEEEE. With 0 bases removed from V and 6 bases from J, the gap between germline ends came to 15 bases. The CDR3 is made up of 15 amino acids. CDR3 DNA sequence: TGTGCCAGCAGCTTGGCGCAGGCATCCGCGGATGGCTACACCTTC. Encoded protein: CASSLAQASADGYTF.

This chain links TRBV27 with TRBJ1-2; D is undetermined. Looked up from germline, CDR1 is MNHEY and CDR2 is SMNVEV (reference sequence). The V end lost 5 bases, the J end lost 8 bases, and 21 bases lay between the germline ends. The CDR3 consists of 15 residues. The CDR3 DNA reads as TGTGCCAGCAGTCCTCGGACCCTTGGGCATGGGGGCTACACCTTC. It codes for CASSPRTLGHGGYTF.

The chain combines TRBV12-3 or TRBV12-4 with TRBJ2-7; TRBD1 agrees at 8 bases. The junction had 3 bases not matched to a gene; V was cut back by 5 bases and J by 3 bases. CDR3 length equals 13 residues. For the CDR3, the DNA is TGTGCCAGCAGTCGGACAGGGAGCTACGAGCAGTACTTC. Translated, it gives CASSRTGSYEQYF.

The gene calls are TRBV20-1 and TRBJ1-6; TRBD1 agrees at 9 bases. CDR3 length: 14 amino acids. Looked up from germline, CDR1 is DFQATT and CDR2 is SNEGSKA (reference sequence). The V gene end was trimmed by 1 base and the J gene end by 8 bases; junction bases not matched to a gene: 3. The CDR3 coding sequence is TGCAGTGCTAGAGCCTGGACAGGGGATTCACCCCTCCACTTT. Translation gives CSARAWTGDSPLHF.

This clonotype was picked up one time. The V and J genes are TRBV5-1 and TRBJ1-1; D gene uncertain. The CDR3 length is 13 residues. Germline V lookup: CDR1 SGHRS, CDR2 YFSETQ. The V and J ends lost 5 bases and 1 base respectively, with 9 bases between them. This CDR3 reads CASSMGPNTEAFF. Written as DNA, the CDR3 is TGCGCCAGCAGTATGGGCCCGAACACTGAAGCTTTCTTT.

V gene TRBV7-8 combines with J gene TRBJ2-5; D is possibly TRBD2 (7 bases). The V and J ends lost 0 bases and 2 bases respectively, with 16 bases between them. The CDR3 is 17 residues long. The V gene's germline CDR1 is SGHVS and CDR2 FQNEAQ. The CDR3 sequence is CASSLAGRGPTQETQYF. CDR3 nucleotides: TGTGCCAGCAGCTTAGCGGGGCGGGGGCCTACTCAAGAGACCCAGTACTTC.

The chain recombines TRBV18 with TRBJ1-2, with D perhaps matching TRBD1 (5 bases). The CDR3 runs to 14 residues. The V end lost 0 bases, the J end lost 5 bases, and 10 bases lay between the germline ends. The germline V gene has CDR1 KGHSH and CDR2 LQKENI. CDR3 bases: TGTGCCAGCTCACCACCGGGGCAGAATTATGGCTACACCTTC. It encodes CASSPPGQNYGYTF.

CDR3 in amino acids: CALGLRNEQYF. CDR3 bases: TGTGCCTTAGGGCTCCGGAACGAGCAGTACTTC. The gene calls are TRBV30 and TRBJ2-7; D is ambiguous. The V gene's germline CDR1 is GTSNPN and CDR2 SVGIG (reference sequence). There are 11 residues in the CDR3. V dropped 7 bases and J dropped 5 bases, with 12 bases sitting between them.

The chain links TRBV11-3 to TRBJ2-7; TRBD1 might be the D (6 bases). The CDR3 has 16 amino acids. The germline CDR1 and CDR2 sequences are SGHNT and YENEEA. V shed 0 bases and J shed 3 bases, with 15 bases lying between them. CDR3 residues: CASSLEAGTHYYEQYF. CDR3 sequence (DNA): TGTGCCAGCAGCTTAGAGGCAGGGACACATTACTACGAGCAGTACTTC.

This clonotype has only one observation. The V call is TRBV10-3, the J call TRBJ2-5, with D tentatively TRBD1 (6 bases). V dropped 8 bases and J dropped 5 bases, with 12 bases sitting between them. The CDR3 extends over 12 amino acids. Looked up from germline, CDR1 is ENHRY and CDR2 is SYGVKD. The DNA for the CDR3 is TGTGCCATCTCCCCTAGGGGGGAGACCCAGTACTTC. This gives the protein CAISPRGETQYF.

This chain connects TRBV29-1 to TRBJ2-7, with no clear D. Deletions cut 7 bases from V and 2 bases from J, with 18 bases between. Germline CDR1 and CDR2: SQVTM and ANQGSEA. The CDR3 is made up of 14 amino acids. CDR3 sequence reads: CSAAWDGSTYEQYF. In DNA form, the CDR3 reads TGCAGCGCAGCCTGGGATGGGTCGACCTACGAGCAGTACTTC.

This chain uses TRBV9 with TRBJ1-6, with 7 bases that match TRBD1. The germline gives CDR1 SGDLS, CDR2 YYNGEE. The CDR3 extends over 14 amino acids. Trimming cost V 4 bases and J 10 bases; bases outside gene matches: 8. CDR3 region: CASSPGEGASPLHF. The CDR3 DNA reads as TGTGCCAGCAGCCCCGGGGAGGGGGCCTCACCCCTCCACTTT.

V gene TRBV5-4 combines with J gene TRBJ1-6; TRBD1 aligns across 8 bases. With 6 bases clipped from V and 5 bases from J, the junction kept 1 base outside the gene matches. Germline V gives CDR1 SGHNT, CDR2 YYREEE (reference sequence). The CDR3 spans 13 residues. The CDR3 is CASKGQDNSPLHF. CDR3 DNA sequence: TGTGCCAGCAAGGGACAGGATAATTCACCCCTCCACTTT. The entire variable domain, with the rest obtained from reference TRBV5-4 and TRBJ1-6, is as follows: ETGVTQSPTHLIKTRGQQVTLRCSSQSGHNTVSWYQQALGQGPQFIFQYYREEENGRGNFPPRFSGLQFPNYSSELNVNALELDDSALYLCASKGQDNSPLHFGNGTRLTVT.

V gene TRBV6-2 or TRBV6-3 combines with J gene TRBJ2-7, with unresolved D. V shed 3 bases and J shed 1 base, with 10 bases lying between them. Germline values: CDR1 MNHEY, CDR2 SVGEGT. This CDR3 is 14 amino acids long. CDR3 residues: CASSYKDGSYEQYF. In DNA, the CDR3 is TGTGCCAGCAGTTATAAGGACGGTTCCTACGAGCAGTACTTC.

The V and J genes are TRBV12-3 or TRBV12-4 and TRBJ2-5; 8 positions agree with TRBD2. Germline trimming cut 0 bases from V and 0 bases from J; bases unmatched to any gene: 6. The CDR3 covers 17 residues. The CDR3 here is CASSLAAGGHYQETQYF. Here the CDR3 DNA reads TGTGCCAGCAGTTTAGCGGCGGGAGGTCACTACCAAGAGACCCAGTACTTC.

The V call is TRBV18, the J call TRBJ1-2; the D gene is possibly TRBD1 (5 bases). The germline CDR1 and CDR2 sequences are KGHSH and LQKENI. The CDR3 is 13 residues long. V lost 3 bases to trimming and J lost 2 bases, with 7 bases between them. The CDR3 DNA reads TGTGCCAGCTCACCGGACAAGAACTATGGCTACACCTTC. Translating gives CASSPDKNYGYTF.

The chain recombines TRBV2 with TRBJ2-3; D is unclear. The CDR3 totals 14 residues. In germline, CDR1 is SNHLY, CDR2 FYNNEI. The V and J ends lost 3 bases and 2 bases respectively, with 9 bases between them. The CDR3 region is CASSDQGFTDTQYF. The CDR3 nucleotides are TGTGCCAGCAGTGACCAAGGGTTCACAGATACGCAGTATTTT.

A word on this clonotype: One end of the junction varies from germline; a read error may be responsible. This chain links TRBV7-3 with TRBJ2-5, with D possibly TRBD2 on 5 matching bases. The length of the CDR3 is 16 residues. Germline CDR1 and CDR2: SGHTA and FQGTGA. CDR3 in DNA: TGTGCCAGCAGCCTAACGGCTACGCGGCCGGGGGAGACCCAGTACTTC. This translates into CASSLTATRPGETQYF.

This rearrangement joins TRBV3-1 to TRBJ1-1; no firm D call. With 3 bases removed from V and 8 bases from J, the gap between germline ends came to 10 bases. The CDR3 consists of 12 residues. Per germline, CDR1 LGHDT and CDR2 YNNKEL (reference sequence). In DNA form, the CDR3 reads TGTGCCAGCAGCCACGGGGAGATCGAAGCTTTCTTT. It translates to CASSHGEIEAFF.

This chain connects TRBV27 to TRBJ2-1; TRBD1 aligns across 8 bases. Germline CDR1 reads MNHEY; CDR2 reads SMNVEV (reference sequence). The ends lost 3 bases at V and 7 bases at J; junction bases unmatched: 8. The CDR3 sequence is 15 residues long. CDR3 sequence (DNA): TGTGCCAGCAGTTTTCCCCCACAGGGGGAGAATGAGCAGTTCTTC. Translated: CASSFPPQGENEQFF.

As DNA, the CDR3 is TGCGCCAGCAGCCAGGACAGGGGCGGAGGGGGCTACACCTTC. It translates to CASSQDRGGGGYTF. This sequence joins TRBV4-3 and TRBJ1-2; TRBD1 aligns across 9 bases. Looked up from germline, CDR1 is LGHNA and CDR2 is YSLEER. J gave up 8 bases and V 3 bases, and 7 bases lay outside the gene matches. This CDR3 contains 14 residues.